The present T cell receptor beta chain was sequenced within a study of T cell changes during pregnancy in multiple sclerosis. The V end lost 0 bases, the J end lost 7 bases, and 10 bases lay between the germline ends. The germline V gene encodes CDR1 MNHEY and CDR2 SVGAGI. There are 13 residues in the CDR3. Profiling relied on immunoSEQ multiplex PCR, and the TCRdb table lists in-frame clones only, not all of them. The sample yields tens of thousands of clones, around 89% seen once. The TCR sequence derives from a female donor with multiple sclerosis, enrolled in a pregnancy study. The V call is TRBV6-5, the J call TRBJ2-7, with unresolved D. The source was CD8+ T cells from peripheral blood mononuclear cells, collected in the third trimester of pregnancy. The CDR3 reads CASSYSQSGEQYF. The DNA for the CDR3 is TGTGCCAGCAGTTACTCCCAGTCCGGGGAGCAGTACTTC.